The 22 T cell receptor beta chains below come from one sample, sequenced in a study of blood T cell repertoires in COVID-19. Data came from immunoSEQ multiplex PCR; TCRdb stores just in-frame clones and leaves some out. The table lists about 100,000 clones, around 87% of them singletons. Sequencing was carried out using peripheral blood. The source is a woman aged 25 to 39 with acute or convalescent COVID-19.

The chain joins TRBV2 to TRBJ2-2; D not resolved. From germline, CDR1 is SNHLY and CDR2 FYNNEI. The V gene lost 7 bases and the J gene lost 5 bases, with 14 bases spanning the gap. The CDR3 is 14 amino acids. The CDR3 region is CASKRVVGTGELFF. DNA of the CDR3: TGTGCCAGCAAACGGGTCGTCGGTACCGGGGAGCTGTTTTTT. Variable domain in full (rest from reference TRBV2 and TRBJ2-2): EPEVTQTPSHQVTQMGQEVILRCVPISNHLYFYWYRQILGQKVEFLVSFYNNEISEKSEIFDDQFSVERPDGSNFTLKIRSTKLEDSAMYFCASKRVVGTGELFFGEGSRLTVL.

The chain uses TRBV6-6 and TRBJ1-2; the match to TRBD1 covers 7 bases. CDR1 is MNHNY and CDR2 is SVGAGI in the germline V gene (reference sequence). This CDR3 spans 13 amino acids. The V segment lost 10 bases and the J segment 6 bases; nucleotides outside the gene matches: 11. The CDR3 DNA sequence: TGTGCCACTCTACAGGGGAGGATGGATGGCTACACCTTC. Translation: CATLQGRMDGYTF.

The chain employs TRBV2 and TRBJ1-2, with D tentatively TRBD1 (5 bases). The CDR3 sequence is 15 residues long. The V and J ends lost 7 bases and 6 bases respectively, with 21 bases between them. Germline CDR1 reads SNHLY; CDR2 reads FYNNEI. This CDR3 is CASNDIQGGVDGYTF. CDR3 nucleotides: TGTGCCAGCAATGATATCCAGGGAGGAGTGGATGGCTACACCTTC.

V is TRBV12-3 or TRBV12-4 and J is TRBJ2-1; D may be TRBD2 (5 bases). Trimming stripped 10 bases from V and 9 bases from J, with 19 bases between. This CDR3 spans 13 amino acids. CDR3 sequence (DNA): TGTGCCACCGAGCGGAGGTATTTAGGTGAGCAGTTCTTC. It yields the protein CATERRYLGEQFF.

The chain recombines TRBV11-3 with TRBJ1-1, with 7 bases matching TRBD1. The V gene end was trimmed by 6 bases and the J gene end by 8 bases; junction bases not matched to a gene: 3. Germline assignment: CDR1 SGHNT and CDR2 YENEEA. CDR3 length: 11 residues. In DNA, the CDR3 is TGTGCCAGCAGTCAGGACAGGGAAGCTTTCTTT. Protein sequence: CASSQDREAFF. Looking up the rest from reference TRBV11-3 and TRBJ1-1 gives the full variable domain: EAGVVQSPRYKIIEKKQPVAFWCNPISGHNTLYWYLQNLGQGPELLIRYENEEAVDDSQLPKDRFSAERLKGVDSTLKIQPAELGDSAVYLCASSQDREAFFGQGTRLTVV.

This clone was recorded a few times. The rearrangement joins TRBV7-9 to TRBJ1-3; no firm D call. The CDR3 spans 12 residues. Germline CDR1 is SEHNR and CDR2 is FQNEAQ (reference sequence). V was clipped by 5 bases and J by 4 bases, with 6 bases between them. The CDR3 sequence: CASSLLGNTIYF. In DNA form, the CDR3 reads TGTGCCAGCAGCCTTCTAGGAAACACCATATATTTT.

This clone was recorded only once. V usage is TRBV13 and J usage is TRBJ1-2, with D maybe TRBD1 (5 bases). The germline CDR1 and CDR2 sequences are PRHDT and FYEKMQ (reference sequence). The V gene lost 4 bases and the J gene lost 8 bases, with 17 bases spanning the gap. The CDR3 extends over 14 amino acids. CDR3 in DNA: TGTGCCAGCAGCTCAGGGAGGGAGCTGACGGGCTACACCTTC. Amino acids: CASSSGRELTGYTF. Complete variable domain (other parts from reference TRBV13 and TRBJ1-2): AAGVIQSPRHLIKEKRETATLKCYPIPRHDTVYWYQQGPGQDPQFLISFYEKMQSDKGSIPDRFSAQQFSDYHSELNMSSLELGDSALYFCASSSGRELTGYTFGSGTRLTVV.

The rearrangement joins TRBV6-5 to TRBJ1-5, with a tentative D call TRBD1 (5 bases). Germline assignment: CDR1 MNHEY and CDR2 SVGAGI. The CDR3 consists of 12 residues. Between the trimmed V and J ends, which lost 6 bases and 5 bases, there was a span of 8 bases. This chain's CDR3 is CASRGTYQPQHF. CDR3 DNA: TGTGCCAGCAGGGGGACTTATCAGCCCCAGCATTTT.

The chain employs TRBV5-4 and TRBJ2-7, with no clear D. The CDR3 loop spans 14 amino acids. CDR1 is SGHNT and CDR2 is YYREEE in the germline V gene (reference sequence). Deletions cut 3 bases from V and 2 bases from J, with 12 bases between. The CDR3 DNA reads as TGTGCCAGCAGCTACCGAGACTCGCCCTACGAGCAGTACTTC. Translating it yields CASSYRDSPYEQYF.

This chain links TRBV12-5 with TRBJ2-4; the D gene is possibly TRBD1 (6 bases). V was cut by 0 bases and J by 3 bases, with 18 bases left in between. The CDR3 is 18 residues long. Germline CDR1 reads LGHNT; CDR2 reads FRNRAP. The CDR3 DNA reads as TGTGCTAGTGGTTTGGTACCCGTCCCGAGGACAGACAAAAACATTCAGTACTTC. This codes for CASGLVPVPRTDKNIQYF.

CDR3 amino acids: CASSSVRGHSPLHF. The CDR3 coding sequence is TGTGCCAGCAGTTCCGTAAGGGGGCATTCACCCCTCCACTTT. The chain has TRBV6-5 and TRBJ1-6, with 7 bases fitting TRBD1. The V gene end was trimmed by 4 bases and the J gene end by 8 bases; junction bases not matched to a gene: 5. Germline values: CDR1 MNHEY, CDR2 SVGAGI. The CDR3 sequence is 14 residues long.

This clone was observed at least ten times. The CDR3 is CASSFQGREAFF. Written as DNA, the CDR3 is TGTGCCAGCAGCTTCCAGGGTCGGGAAGCTTTCTTT. This rearrangement joins TRBV7-9 to TRBJ1-1, with D perhaps matching TRBD1 (5 bases). Germline CDR1 reads SEHNR; CDR2 reads FQNEAQ (reference sequence). The germline V and J ends were trimmed by 3 bases and 8 bases, with 10 bases remaining between them. CDR3 size: 12 residues.

The CDR3 is CASSTSGQPYNEQFF. In DNA form, the CDR3 reads TGTGCCAGCAGCACCTCGGGACAGCCCTACAATGAGCAGTTCTTC. This chain uses TRBV11-3 with TRBJ2-1; 7 positions match TRBD1. V shed 5 bases and J 2 bases; nucleotides not matched to a gene: 6. Germline-derived CDR1 and CDR2 are SGHNT and YENEEA. The CDR3 length is 15 residues.

The CDR3 sequence is CASNRQGAKNIQYF. The DNA of the CDR3 is TGTGCCAGCAATCGACAGGGGGCAAAAAACATTCAGTACTTC. This sequence joins TRBV2 and TRBJ2-4, with 10 bases matching TRBD1. The CDR3 runs to 14 residues. From germline, CDR1 is SNHLY and CDR2 FYNNEI. V lost 7 bases and J lost 4; bases outside the gene matches: 4.

In DNA, the CDR3 is TGTGCCAGTAGTATAGTTTCTGGCAATCAGCCCCAGCATTTT. Translating it yields CASSIVSGNQPQHF. The chain is built from TRBV19 and TRBJ1-5; no reliable D call. This CDR3 has 14 residues. Between the trimmed V and J ends, which lost 1 base and 2 bases, there was a span of 6 bases. Germline-derived CDR1 and CDR2 are LNHDA and SQIVND (reference sequence).

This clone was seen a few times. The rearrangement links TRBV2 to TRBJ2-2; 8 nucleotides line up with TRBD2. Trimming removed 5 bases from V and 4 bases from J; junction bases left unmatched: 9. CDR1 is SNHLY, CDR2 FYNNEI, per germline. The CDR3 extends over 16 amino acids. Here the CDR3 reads CASSPLAGGSTGELFF. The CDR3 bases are TGTGCCAGCAGTCCCCTTGCGGGGGGTTCCACCGGGGAGCTGTTTTTT.

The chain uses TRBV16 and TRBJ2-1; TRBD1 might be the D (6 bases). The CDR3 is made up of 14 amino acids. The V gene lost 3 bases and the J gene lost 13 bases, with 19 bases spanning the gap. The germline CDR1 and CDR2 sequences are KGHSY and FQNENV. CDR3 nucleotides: TGTGCCAGCAGCCACCTGAGGACAGCCGGAAAACAGTTCTTC. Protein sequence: CASSHLRTAGKQFF.

This chain's CDR3 is CASSQAGGGTDTQYF. The CDR3 coding sequence is TGTGCCAGCAGCCAAGCGGGGGGAGGCACAGATACGCAGTATTTT. This rearrangement joins TRBV7-9 to TRBJ2-3; 9 bases line up with TRBD2. The V segment lost 5 bases and the J segment 1 base; nucleotides outside the gene matches: 4. The CDR3 has 15 amino acids. Per the germline V gene, CDR1 is SEHNR and CDR2 is FQNEAQ (reference sequence).

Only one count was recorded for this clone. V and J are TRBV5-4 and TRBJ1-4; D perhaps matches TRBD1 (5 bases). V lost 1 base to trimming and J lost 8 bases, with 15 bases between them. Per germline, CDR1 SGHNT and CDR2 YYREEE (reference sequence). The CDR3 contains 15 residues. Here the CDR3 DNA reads TGTGCCAGCAGCTTGAACGGGGGTTCACGGGAAAAACTGTTTTTT. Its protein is CASSLNGGSREKLFF.

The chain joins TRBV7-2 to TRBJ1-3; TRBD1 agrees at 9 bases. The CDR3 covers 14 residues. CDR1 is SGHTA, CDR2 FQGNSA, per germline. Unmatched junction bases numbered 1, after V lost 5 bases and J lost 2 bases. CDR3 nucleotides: TGTGCCAGCAGCCGGGACAGGGCTGGAAACACCATATATTTT. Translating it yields CASSRDRAGNTIYF.

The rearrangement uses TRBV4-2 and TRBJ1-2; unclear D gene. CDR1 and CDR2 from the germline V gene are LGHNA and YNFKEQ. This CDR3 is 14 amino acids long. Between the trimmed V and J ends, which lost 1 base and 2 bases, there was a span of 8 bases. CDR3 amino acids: CASSQVMENYGYTF. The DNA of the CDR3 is TGTGCCAGCAGCCAAGTGATGGAGAACTATGGCTACACCTTC.

CDR3 sequence: CASSEAPISRGRGNTIYF. CDR3 coding DNA: TGTGCCAGCAGTGAAGCTCCGATCTCGCGGGGGAGAGGAAACACCATATATTTT. This chain uses TRBV2 with TRBJ1-3, with D maybe TRBD1 (5 bases). The V gene lost 0 bases and the J gene lost 4 bases, with 19 bases spanning the gap. The CDR3 runs 18 residues. Looked up from germline, CDR1 is SNHLY and CDR2 is FYNNEI.